A single sample gave rise to the 26 T cell receptor beta chains below, sequenced in a study of blood T cells in healthy people across ages. It was with a sample-barcoded 5' primer and a J-beta primer mix that a second PCR of about 7 to 12 cycles was run. TCRdb processed the 5' RACE reads anew with MiXCR; each CDR3 protein has one entry. The data contain 700,000 to 950,000 distinct CDR3 sequences, 55% to 70% of them singletons. Sequencing used blood. The receptors here all came from a young man in good health.

The rearrangement uses TRBV2 and TRBJ1-2; 9 nucleotides agree with TRBD1. The germline V gene encodes CDR1 SNHLY and CDR2 FYNNEI. Trimming cost V 10 bases and J 4 bases; bases outside gene matches: 7. CDR3 size: 13 residues. The DNA of the CDR3 is TGTGCCAAGAGGACAGGGGAAGGCTATGGCTACACCTTC. Its translation: CAKRTGEGYGYTF.

To note about this clonotype: One end of the junction varies from germline; a read error may be responsible. This rearrangement joins TRBV4-2 to TRBJ2-1, with 8 bases fitting TRBD2. This CDR3 contains 19 residues. The germline V gene encodes CDR1 LGHNA and CDR2 YNFKEQ. The CDR3 spells CASSQSLRVAGRSHNEQFF. The CDR3 coding sequence is TGTGCCAGCAGCCAATCTCTCAGAGTAGCGGGGCGCTCCCACAATGAGCAGTTCTTC.

The chain couples TRBV3-1 to TRBJ1-1, with D unclear. Germline lookup yields CDR1 LGHDT and CDR2 YNNKEL (reference sequence). The CDR3 is 15 residues long. V lost 0 bases, J lost 1 base, and 9 bases lay in between. The CDR3 spells CASSQDPSPNTEAFF. CDR3 DNA: TGTGCCAGCAGCCAAGACCCCAGCCCGAACACTGAAGCTTTCTTT. Complete variable domain (other parts from reference TRBV3-1 and TRBJ1-1): DTAVSQTPKYLVTQMGNDKSIKCEQNLGHDTMYWYKQDSKKFLKIMFSYNNKELIINETVPNRFSPKSPDKAHLNLHINSLELGDSAVYFCASSQDPSPNTEAFFGQGTRLTVV.

J is TRBJ2-5 and V is TRBV18; a weak D match, TRBD1 (6 bases). Germline V lookup: CDR1 KGHSH, CDR2 LQKENI. Trimming left V 6 bases short and J 4 bases short, with 18 bases between. There are 15 residues in the CDR3. The DNA of the CDR3 is TGTGCCAGCTCGCCGCCAGGGGAATTGGGAGAGACCCAGTACTTC. Protein: CASSPPGELGETQYF. The full variable domain, in which reference TRBV18 and TRBJ2-5 provide the parts outside the CDR3, is NAGVMQNPRHLVRRRGQEARLRCSPMKGHSHVYWYRQLPEEGLKFMVYLQKENIIDESGMPKERFSAEFPKEGPSILRIQQVVRGDSAAYFCASSPPGELGETQYFGPGTRLLVL.

This clonotype showed up just a few times. As DNA, the CDR3 is TGCGCCAGCAGCCGTGGGGCCTATGAGCAGTTCTTC. Its translation is CASSRGAYEQFF. V usage is TRBV4-1 and J usage is TRBJ2-1; D might be TRBD1 (5 bases). V was clipped by 4 bases and J by 8 bases, with 9 bases between them. Germline values: CDR1 MGHRA, CDR2 YSYEKL. This CDR3 is 12 amino acids long.

This clonotype was counted between two and nine times. The rearrangement links TRBV14 to TRBJ1-5, with D hard to call. This CDR3 comprises 15 residues. Germline CDR1 and CDR2: SGHDN and FVKESK. Trimming stripped 2 bases from V and 4 bases from J, with 12 bases between. The chain's CDR3 is CASSQPLHLNQPQHF. The CDR3 DNA reads as TGTGCCAGCAGCCAACCGTTGCACCTTAATCAGCCCCAGCATTTT.

The V gene is TRBV6-2 or TRBV6-3, the J gene TRBJ1-5, with D possibly matching TRBD1 (6 bases). CDR3 length equals 15 residues. V lost 4 bases and J 0 bases, leaving 10 bases between the germline ends. Germline V lookup: CDR1 MNHEY, CDR2 SVGEGT. CDR3 loop: CASSSGGLSNQPQHF. CDR3 nucleotide sequence: TGTGCCAGCAGTTCCGGGGGGCTTAGCAATCAGCCCCAGCATTTT.

The chain is built from TRBV10-2 and TRBJ2-2; the match to TRBD2 covers 12 bases. The CDR3 runs 17 residues. Looked up from germline, CDR1 is WSHSY and CDR2 is SAAADI. The trim removed 7 bases at V and 3 bases at J, leaving 9 bases unmatched. The CDR3 DNA is TGCGCCAGCAAGAGCCGACTAGCGGGAGTTGACACCGGGGAGCTGTTTTTT. It codes for CASKSRLAGVDTGELFF.

This chain links TRBV5-6 with TRBJ2-7; D gene ambiguous. The length of the CDR3 is 11 residues. V was shortened by 2 bases and J by 6 bases, with 6 bases between the two germline ends. From germline, CDR1 is SGHDT and CDR2 YYEEEE. The CDR3 here is CASSLAAEQYF. The CDR3 nucleotides are TGTGCCAGCAGCTTAGCCGCCGAGCAGTACTTC.

The chain carries TRBV3-1 and TRBJ2-4; 7 bases align to TRBD1. V lost 8 bases to trimming and J lost 5 bases; unmatched junction nucleotides: 6. CDR3 size: 13 residues. The germline V gene encodes CDR1 LGHDT and CDR2 YNNKEL (reference sequence). The CDR3 reads CASSGTDENIQYF. The CDR3 DNA reads as TGTGCCAGCTCGGGGACAGATGAAAACATTCAGTACTTC. The whole variable domain, filled in from reference TRBV3-1 and TRBJ2-4, reads DTAVSQTPKYLVTQMGNDKSIKCEQNLGHDTMYWYKQDSKKFLKIMFSYNNKELIINETVPNRFSPKSPDKAHLNLHINSLELGDSAVYFCASSGTDENIQYFGAGTRLSVL.

The V call is TRBV5-6, the J call TRBJ1-4, with D possibly being TRBD1 (6 bases). The CDR3 spans 16 residues. CDR1 SGHDT and CDR2 YYEEEE come from the germline V gene. Deletions cut 2 bases from V and 6 bases from J, with 17 bases between. The CDR3 DNA reads TGTGCCAGCAGCTTAAAGACGGGGGCCGGGTATGAAAAACTGTTTTTT. Its protein is CASSLKTGAGYEKLFF.

The chain recombines TRBV5-1 with TRBJ2-2; 8 bases are a match to TRBD2. V dropped 2 bases and J dropped 3; count of bases not matched to a gene: 9. Looked up from germline, CDR1 is SGHRS and CDR2 is YFSETQ. This CDR3 is 17 amino acids long. The DNA for the CDR3 is TGCGCCAGCAGCTTAGTAGCAGCGGGAGTGTACACCGGGGAGCTGTTTTTT. It yields the protein CASSLVAAGVYTGELFF.

V and J are TRBV4-3 and TRBJ2-1; 8 bases match TRBD1. J was trimmed by 3 bases and V by 0 bases; bases with no gene match: 10. Germline lookup yields CDR1 LGHNA and CDR2 YSLEER. The length of the CDR3 is 18 residues. The CDR3 loop reads CASSQERQGNSFYNEQFF. CDR3 sequence (DNA): TGCGCCAGCAGCCAAGAGAGACAGGGGAATTCATTCTACAATGAGCAGTTCTTC.

J is TRBJ2-5 and V is TRBV5-5; a possible D gene is TRBD2 (7 bases). V was shortened by 3 bases and J by 2 bases, with 17 bases between the two germline ends. Germline values: CDR1 SGHKS, CDR2 YYEKEE (reference sequence). The CDR3 runs to 16 residues. DNA for the CDR3: TGTGCCAGCAGCTGGGGGGGAGGGGGTTTTCAAGAGACCCAGTACTTC. Its translation is CASSWGGGGFQETQYF.

The chain couples TRBV14 to TRBJ2-1; TRBD1 might be the D (6 bases). The CDR3 totals 18 residues. Deletions cut 6 bases from V and 0 bases from J, with 21 bases between. Germline CDR1 reads SGHDN; CDR2 reads FVKESK. Written as DNA, the CDR3 is TGTGCCAGCAGTCCTAAACCGGGACACTCCAGCTCCTACAATGAGCAGTTCTTC. This gives the protein CASSPKPGHSSSYNEQFF.

The chain couples TRBV4-1 to TRBJ2-3; 9 nucleotides match TRBD1. The CDR3 covers 18 residues. Germline trimming cut 3 bases from V and 4 bases from J; bases unmatched to any gene: 14. The germline CDR1 and CDR2 sequences are MGHRA and YSYEKL. Here the CDR3 reads CASSHIPGTGIVSDTQYF. The CDR3 DNA reads TGCGCCAGCAGCCATATCCCAGGGACAGGGATCGTCTCAGATACGCAGTATTTT.

The rearrangement joins TRBV5-1 to TRBJ2-1, with a tentative D call TRBD1 (5 bases). Germline values: CDR1 SGHRS, CDR2 YFSETQ. The CDR3 runs 14 residues. Trimming shortened V by 4 bases and J by 9 bases, and 17 bases separated the two germline ends. CDR3 loop: CASSPGQGSSEQFF. CDR3 sequence (DNA): TGCGCCAGCAGCCCCGGGCAGGGTTCCAGTGAGCAGTTCTTC.

About this clonotype itself: At one end, the junction sequence differs from germline, possibly due to a read error. The gene calls are TRBV20-1 and TRBJ2-3; 9 nucleotides line up with TRBD2. This CDR3 is 14 amino acids long. In germline, CDR1 is DFQATT, CDR2 SNEGSKA (reference sequence). The CDR3 sequence: CGAPASGTTDTQYF. The CDR3 DNA follows: TGCGGTGCCCCGGCTAGCGGGACTACAGATACGCAGTATTTT.

The rearrangement joins TRBV25-1 to TRBJ2-5, with D perhaps matching TRBD2 (7 bases). Between the trimmed V and J ends, which lost 1 base and 5 bases, there was a span of 26 bases. The CDR3 has 19 amino acids. Germline CDR1 reads MGHDK; CDR2 reads SYGVNS. The CDR3 reads CASSEFARGPGLAAETQYF. The CDR3 bases are TGTGCCAGCAGTGAATTTGCCCGGGGGCCTGGGCTAGCGGCGGAGACCCAGTACTTC.

V usage is TRBV20-1 and J usage is TRBJ2-1; maybe TRBD1 (5 bases). V lost 1 base to trimming and J lost 1 base, with 11 bases between them. CDR1 and CDR2 from the germline V gene are DFQATT and SNEGSKA (reference sequence). The CDR3 is 15 residues long. The CDR3 DNA is TGCAGTGCTAGAGTGGGGCTCCTGTCCTACAATGAGCAGTTCTTC. It specifies CSARVGLLSYNEQFF.

This sequence joins TRBV25-1 and TRBJ2-7; 8 bases match TRBD2. This CDR3 comprises 15 residues. The J segment lost 7 bases and the V segment lost 4 bases, leaving 12 bases of the junction unmatched. Germline V gene sequence: CDR1 MGHDK, CDR2 SYGVNS. DNA of the CDR3: TGTGCCAGCAGTGCACCGGGACTAGGGGTTGCTGAGCAGTACTTC. Its translation: CASSAPGLGVAEQYF.

A single count supports this clonotype. The chain combines TRBV4-1 with TRBJ2-1; a possible D gene is TRBD2 (6 bases). The CDR3 sequence is 16 residues long. Trimming pared 5 bases from V and 8 bases from J, leaving 22 bases between. Per germline, CDR1 MGHRA and CDR2 YSYEKL. The CDR3 here is CASSFRGTKGGDEQFF. CDR3 nucleotide sequence: TGCGCCAGCAGCTTCCGGGGCACCAAGGGCGGGGATGAGCAGTTCTTC.

The V gene is TRBV7-2, the J gene TRBJ2-3, with 12 bases that match TRBD2. J gave up 4 bases and V 5 bases, and 7 bases lay outside the gene matches. The CDR3 extends over 16 amino acids. The germline gives CDR1 SGHTA, CDR2 FQGNSA. This CDR3 is CASSITTSGSADTQYF. The CDR3 DNA sequence: TGTGCCAGCAGCATAACGACTAGCGGGAGCGCAGATACGCAGTATTTT.

The chain couples TRBV5-1 to TRBJ2-1; D is ambiguous. The CDR3 totals 14 residues. Trimming took 2 bases from V and 6 from J, leaving 12 bases between them. CDR1 and CDR2 (germline): SGHRS, YFSETQ. CDR3 DNA: TGCGCCAGCAGCTTAATCGGTACCTTCAATGAGCAGTTCTTC. It codes for CASSLIGTFNEQFF.

As to this clonotype: At one end the junction does not follow the germline gene, possibly because of a read error. V gene TRBV27 combines with J gene TRBJ1-1; a possible D gene is TRBD1 (5 bases). CDR3 length: 13 residues. Germline V gene data show CDR1 as MNHEY and CDR2 as SMNVEV (reference sequence). CDR3: CASTGGGGTEAFF. In nucleotides, the CDR3 is TGCGCCAGCACTGGCGGCGGGGGCACTGAAGCTTTCTTT.

The chain recombines TRBV5-6 with TRBJ2-5; TRBD1 might be the D (5 bases). The V gene's germline CDR1 is SGHDT and CDR2 YYEEEE. This CDR3 contains 14 residues. V was shortened by 0 bases and J by 5 bases, with 11 bases between the two germline ends. The CDR3: CASSLGGLRETQYF. As DNA, the CDR3 is TGTGCCAGCAGCTTGGGGGGCCTCCGGGAGACCCAGTACTTC. The full variable domain, rest sourced from reference TRBV5-6 and TRBJ2-5, is DAGVTQSPTHLIKTRGQQVTLRCSPKSGHDTVSWYQQALGQGPQFIFQYYEEEERQRGNFPDRFSGHQFPNYSSELNVNALLLGDSALYLCASSLGGLRETQYFGPGTRLLVL.